These 16 T cell receptor beta chains came from one sample sequenced in a study of lymphopenia after photon versus proton radiotherapy. Clones were sequenced by immunoSEQ multiplex PCR, and TCRdb holds only the in-frame ones, with some missing. The sample carries more than 70,000 clones, 80% to 90% recorded once. This sample comprised peripheral blood, obtained from a patient treated with proton-based radiotherapy. The receptors shown here come from a man aged 55-75 years with pancreatic cancer.

V usage is TRBV5-1 and J usage is TRBJ1-5; TRBD1 might be the D (6 bases). Germline V lookup: CDR1 SGHRS, CDR2 YFSETQ. This CDR3 is 16 amino acids long. V lost 4 bases and J lost 2, with 16 bases in between. As DNA, the CDR3 is TGCGCCAGCAGCCTGGGGGCTGGGGGTGGCAATCAGCCCCAGCATTTT. Translated: CASSLGAGGGNQPQHF. The whole variable domain, filled in from reference TRBV5-1 and TRBJ1-5, reads KAGVTQTPRYLIKTRGQQVTLSCSPISGHRSVSWYQQTPGQGLQFLFEYFSETQRNKGNFPGRFSGRQFSNSRSEMNVSTLELGDSALYLCASSLGAGGGNQPQHFGDGTRLSIL.

The chain has TRBV7-3 and TRBJ2-3; 7 bases agree with TRBD2. With V trimmed by 2 bases and J by 5 bases, 4 bases remained unmatched. Germline V CDR1 and CDR2: SGHTA, FQGTGA. This CDR3 is 14 amino acids long. The CDR3 DNA reads TGTGCCAGCAGCTTAGTCCGCGGGGGAGATACGCAGTATTTT. Its translation: CASSLVRGGDTQYF.

V gene TRBV29-1 combines with J gene TRBJ1-3; D is unresolved. Per germline, CDR1 SQVTM and CDR2 ANQGSEA. The CDR3 length is 13 residues. V was trimmed by 4 bases and J by 0 bases, leaving 7 bases between them. The CDR3 bases are TGCAGCGTTGTAGCGGACTCTGGAAACACCATATATTTT. Its translation is CSVVADSGNTIYF.

The V and J genes are TRBV19 and TRBJ2-2; 16 bases agree with TRBD2. This CDR3 contains 18 residues. Germline assignment: CDR1 LNHDA and CDR2 SQIVND (reference sequence). V was pared by 11 bases and J by 3 bases, with 12 bases of the junction left unmatched. For the CDR3, the DNA is TGTGCCTCGTCTCCGGGACTAGCGGGAGGGAGCGACACCGGGGAGCTGTTTTTT. Its protein is CASSPGLAGGSDTGELFF. Complete variable domain (other parts from reference TRBV19 and TRBJ2-2): DGGITQSPKYLFRKEGQNVTLSCEQNLNHDAMYWYRQDPGQGLRLIYYSQIVNDFQKGDIAEGYSVSREKKESFPLTVTSAQKNPTAFYLCASSPGLAGGSDTGELFFGEGSRLTVL.

In this sample, this clone turned up a few times. The chain joins TRBV30 to TRBJ1-1; the D is unclear. This CDR3 spans 13 amino acids. The germline V gene has CDR1 GTSNPN and CDR2 SVGIG (reference sequence). The V end was cut by 4 bases, the J end by 4 bases, with 13 bases between. The CDR3 spells CAWTRDRITEAFF. The CDR3 region has the DNA TGTGCCTGGACTAGGGATAGGATCACTGAAGCTTTCTTT.

The rearrangement links TRBV4-2 to TRBJ1-3, with 8 positions matching TRBD1. This CDR3 contains 21 residues. J was trimmed by 0 bases and V by 0 bases; bases with no gene match: 16. The germline CDR1 and CDR2 sequences are LGHNA and YNFKEQ. The CDR3 bases are TGTGCCAGCAGCCAAGAATCATCCGGCAGGGGGCTTCTAAACTCTGGAAACACCATATATTTT. Its translation is CASSQESSGRGLLNSGNTIYF.

This CDR3 reads CASSQDAGSGNTIYF. CDR3 sequence (DNA): TGTGCCAGCAGCCAAGATGCCGGGTCTGGAAACACCATATATTTT. The rearrangement links TRBV4-2 to TRBJ1-3; D unclear. The CDR3 length is 15 residues. Trimming pared 0 bases from V and 1 base from J, leaving 7 bases between. Germline CDR1 reads LGHNA; CDR2 reads YNFKEQ.

Turning to this clone: One base away lies a much larger clone, so this may be a sequencing read error. The V gene is TRBV28, the J gene TRBJ1-5; the D gene is possibly TRBD1 (5 bases). V lost 3 bases and J 0 bases, leaving 6 bases between the germline ends. Germline CDR1 reads MDHEN; CDR2 reads SYDVKM. The CDR3 is made up of 14 amino acids. The CDR3 region is CASSFDSSNQPQHF. In DNA, the CDR3 is TGTGCCAGCAGTTTTGACAGTAGCAATCAGCCCCAGCATTTT.

This chain joins TRBV5-1 and TRBJ1-1, with D possibly matching TRBD1 (6 bases). This CDR3 has 16 residues. Trimming removed 3 bases from V and 0 bases from J, with 15 bases in between. Germline CDR1 SGHRS, CDR2 YFSETQ. CDR3 loop: CASSYGAGVLNTEAFF. The CDR3 DNA sequence: TGCGCCAGCAGCTACGGGGCAGGGGTCTTGAACACTGAAGCTTTCTTT.

The chain is built from TRBV9 and TRBJ2-2; D gene uncertain. Deletions cut 0 bases from V and 6 bases from J, with 6 bases between. CDR3 length equals 13 residues. The germline V gene encodes CDR1 SGDLS and CDR2 YYNGEE. CDR3 sequence: CASSVVRAGELFF. DNA of the CDR3: TGTGCCAGCAGCGTAGTGCGAGCCGGGGAGCTGTTTTTT. The full variable domain, with the rest looked up from reference TRBV9 and TRBJ2-2, is DSGVTQTPKHLITATGQRVTLRCSPRSGDLSVYWYQQSLDQGLQFLIQYYNGEERAKGNILERFSAQQFPDLHSELNLSSLELGDSALYFCASSVVRAGELFFGEGSRLTVL.

This clone was seen once. The chain carries TRBV19 and TRBJ1-1; D is ambiguous. Trimming took off 2 bases at V and 4 bases at J, with 11 bases between the two ends. The germline gives CDR1 LNHDA, CDR2 SQIVND (reference sequence). This CDR3 region has 14 residues. DNA of the CDR3: TGTGCCAGTAGTATAAACACCCGTGGCACTGAAGCTTTCTTT. This translates into CASSINTRGTEAFF.

The CDR3 reads CASNLDFTTDTQYF. The CDR3 DNA is TGTGCCAGCAACCTCGACTTCACCACAGATACGCAGTATTTT. This chain links TRBV27 with TRBJ2-3, with no clear D. From germline, CDR1 is MNHEY and CDR2 SMNVEV (reference sequence). Trimming stripped 7 bases from V and 2 bases from J, with 13 bases between. CDR3 length: 14 amino acids.

The V and J genes are TRBV28 and TRBJ2-4; 8 bases align to TRBD1. The CDR3 runs to 15 residues. CDR1 is MDHEN and CDR2 is SYDVKM in the germline V gene. Unmatched junction bases numbered 6, after V lost 5 bases and J lost 3 bases. CDR3 nucleotide sequence: TGTGCCAGCAGTCCCGGTGGACAGGGCAAAAACATTCAGTACTTC. Protein product: CASSPGGQGKNIQYF.

The J gene is TRBJ2-1, the V gene TRBV7-8, with 15 bases lining up with TRBD2. Losses at the gene ends were 5 bases for V and 6 bases for J; bases not matched to a gene: 5. The CDR3 contains 16 residues. Germline CDR1 and CDR2: SGHVS and FQNEAQ. The CDR3 reads CASSTGLAGGINEQFF. DNA of the CDR3: TGTGCCAGCAGCACAGGACTAGCGGGAGGGATCAATGAGCAGTTCTTC.

This chain uses TRBV29-1 with TRBJ2-1; 10 bases match TRBD2. The CDR3 runs to 13 residues. Germline values: CDR1 SQVTM, CDR2 ANQGSEA. Trimming at V came to 7 bases and at J to 3 bases, leaving 3 bases not matched to a gene. CDR3 region: CSAGTSDYNEQFF. The CDR3 nucleotides are TGCAGCGCAGGGACTAGCGACTACAATGAGCAGTTCTTC.

The genes are TRBV19 and TRBJ1-1; TRBD1 is a possible D gene (6 bases). Germline CDR1 and CDR2: LNHDA and SQIVND (reference sequence). V lost 6 bases, J lost 10 bases, and 18 bases lay in between. There are 13 residues in the CDR3. The DNA for the CDR3 is TGTGCCAGTAGCTCGGACAGCCGGGGGGGAGCTTTCTTT. Amino acid sequence: CASSSDSRGGAFF.